This TCR beta chain was identified in a study of shared clonotypes between healthy human individuals. For every subset, genomic DNA was evenly distributed across several immunoSEQ plates. Sequenced by immunoSEQ multiplex PCR; TCRdb stores in-frame clones only, minus some. In the table there are 400,000 to 550,000 clones, 70% to 85% of which are singletons. The V and J ends lost 5 bases and 0 bases respectively, with 9 bases between them. The CDR3 has 14 amino acids. Germline assignment: CDR1 SGHTA and CDR2 FQGNSA. This clonotype originated in a woman aged 35 to 49 in good health. Some clones in this sample may be carry-over from other donors' samples. The chain uses TRBV7-2 and TRBJ2-3; no definite D call. The sample was PBMCs. As DNA, the CDR3 is TGTGCCAGCAGCCGGCCTACGAGCACAGATACGCAGTATTTT. Translation: CASSRPTSTDTQYF.